The 21 T cell receptor beta chains below come from one sample, sequenced in a study of blood T cell repertoires in COVID-19. Data came from immunoSEQ multiplex PCR; TCRdb stores just in-frame clones and leaves some out. The sample carries 40,000 or so clones, over 80% recorded once. The sample comprised peripheral blood. Every receptor here comes from a human donor in a cohort sampled during active COVID-19.

By sample share, this clone is medium-sized. The chain carries TRBV5-1 and TRBJ2-1, with 9 bases lining up with TRBD2. This CDR3 has 16 residues. The germline V gene has CDR1 SGHRS and CDR2 YFSETQ. With 4 bases clipped from V and 2 bases from J, the junction kept 7 bases outside the gene matches. The CDR3 here is CASSKIAGAAYNEQFF. CDR3 in DNA: TGCGCCAGCAGCAAAATAGCGGGAGCGGCCTACAATGAGCAGTTCTTC. Using reference TRBV5-1 and TRBJ2-1 for the parts outside the CDR3, the full variable domain is KAGVTQTPRYLIKTRGQQVTLSCSPISGHRSVSWYQQTPGQGLQFLFEYFSETQRNKGNFPGRFSGRQFSNSRSEMNVSTLELGDSALYLCASSKIAGAAYNEQFFGPGTRLTVL.

This chain joins TRBV18 and TRBJ1-1, with D tentatively TRBD1 (5 bases). From germline, CDR1 is KGHSH and CDR2 LQKENI. V lost 6 bases to trimming and J lost 3 bases, with 8 bases between them. This CDR3 is 12 amino acids long. CDR3 in DNA: TGTGCCAGCTCTTTACAGGACACTGAAGCTTTCTTT. Protein: CASSLQDTEAFF.

The chain couples TRBV7-2 to TRBJ2-2, with D perhaps matching TRBD1 (5 bases). Germline CDR1 is SGHTA and CDR2 is FQGNSA. V lost 1 base, J lost 2 bases, and 11 bases lay in between. There are 16 residues in the CDR3. CDR3: CASSLGIGVNTGELFF. The CDR3 DNA reads as TGTGCCAGCAGCTTAGGGATAGGGGTTAACACCGGGGAGCTGTTTTTT.

The gene calls are TRBV29-1 and TRBJ2-7; D perhaps matches TRBD2 (6 bases). The CDR3 sequence is 12 residues long. Germline V lookup: CDR1 SQVTM, CDR2 ANQGSEA. Trimming pared 6 bases from V and 2 bases from J, leaving 11 bases between. CDR3 nucleotide sequence: TGCAGCGTCGCGACTAGTCCCTACGAGCAGTACTTC. Its protein product is CSVATSPYEQYF.

The DNA for the CDR3 is TGCGCCAGCAGCTGGCCGGGACAGGGGGAGACCCAGTACTTC. This translates into CASSWPGQGETQYF. This sequence joins TRBV5-1 and TRBJ2-5, with 10 bases fitting TRBD1. V gave up 3 bases and J gave up 5 bases; unmatched junction bases: 4. Germline CDR1 reads SGHRS; CDR2 reads YFSETQ. This CDR3 comprises 14 residues.

The chain is built from TRBV3-1 (or the pseudogene TRBV3-2) and TRBJ1-1; unclear D gene. The CDR3 covers 14 residues. Trimming left V 0 bases short and J 0 bases short, with 5 bases between. Germline assignment: CDR1 LGHDT and CDR2 YNNKEL (reference sequence). CDR3 coding DNA: TGTGCCAGCAGCCAAGAAACAGTGAACACTGAAGCTTTCTTT. Translation gives CASSQETVNTEAFF.

This chain joins TRBV7-2 and TRBJ2-2; D remains ambiguous. CDR3 length: 13 amino acids. Trimming took 0 bases from V and 7 from J, leaving 6 bases between them. The germline CDR1 and CDR2 sequences are SGHTA and FQGNSA. The CDR3 nucleotides read TGTGCCAGCAGCTTAGCCGTGTTCGGGGAGCTGTTTTTT. It translates to CASSLAVFGELFF.

The CDR3 region has the DNA TGTGCCAGCAGTTTAAAGGGGGCAACCTATCTAGCCAAAAACATTCAGTACTTC. Translated, it gives CASSLKGATYLAKNIQYF. The chain combines TRBV27 with TRBJ2-4; 7 bases agree with TRBD1. Unmatched junction bases numbered 10, after V lost 2 bases and J lost 0 bases. The CDR3 contains 18 residues. Looked up from germline, CDR1 is MNHEY and CDR2 is SMNVEV (reference sequence).

In its sample, this clone was seen once. J is TRBJ1-1 and V is TRBV7-9, with 7 bases fitting TRBD1. V shed 5 bases and J 8 bases; nucleotides not matched to a gene: 8. Germline CDR1 is SEHNR and CDR2 is FQNEAQ (reference sequence). This CDR3 contains 13 residues. CDR3 residues: CASSQPGGREAFF. CDR3 nucleotides: TGTGCCAGCAGCCAACCAGGGGGAAGGGAAGCTTTCTTT.

The V and J genes are TRBV7-2 and TRBJ1-3; the D gene is possibly TRBD1 (6 bases). The CDR3 contains 15 residues. Germline-derived CDR1 and CDR2 are SGHTA and FQGNSA. Trimming left V 5 bases short and J 4 bases short, with 15 bases between. CDR3 sequence: CASSVLIGTGNTIYF. CDR3 DNA: TGTGCCAGCAGCGTCCTTATAGGGACAGGAAACACCATATATTTT.

This chain joins TRBV28 and TRBJ1-2; a possible D gene is TRBD1 (5 bases). Germline CDR1 MDHEN, CDR2 SYDVKM. The CDR3 runs to 15 residues. V lost 7 bases and J 2 bases, leaving 17 bases between the germline ends. In DNA, the CDR3 is TGTGCCAGCACTAACGGGGGGGAAAGCAACTATGGCTACACCTTC. Protein sequence: CASTNGGESNYGYTF.

This chain links TRBV12-3 or TRBV12-4 with TRBJ2-7; unclear D gene. V was cut by 10 bases and J by 3 bases, with 16 bases left in between. This CDR3 is 13 amino acids long. CDR3 sequence: CATQSDTDYEQYF. In nucleotides, the CDR3 is TGTGCCACCCAGTCTGACACAGACTACGAGCAGTACTTC.

The chain employs TRBV28 and TRBJ2-5, with 7 nucleotides matching TRBD1. V trimming: 5 bases; J trimming: 4 bases; junction bases outside the gene matches: 7. The germline CDR1 and CDR2 sequences are MDHEN and SYDVKM. The CDR3 extends over 14 amino acids. CDR3: CASSTPGQLETQYF. The DNA of the CDR3 is TGTGCCAGCAGTACCCCGGGACAGTTAGAGACCCAGTACTTC.

The V call is TRBV5-6, the J call TRBJ2-5, with a possible D match to TRBD1 (6 bases). Germline V gene data show CDR1 as SGHDT and CDR2 as YYEEEE. The CDR3 loop spans 15 amino acids. V was shortened by 4 bases and J by 4 bases, with 17 bases between the two germline ends. The CDR3 is CASSDGGHEVETQYF. The CDR3, as DNA: TGTGCCAGCAGCGATGGGGGCCACGAGGTAGAGACCCAGTACTTC.

This clone has only one observation. The J gene is TRBJ2-7, the V gene TRBV7-2; 8 nucleotides align to TRBD2. V shed 1 base, J shed 4 bases, and the junction held 3 bases outside the gene matches. Germline values: CDR1 SGHTA, CDR2 FQGNSA. The CDR3 has 14 residues. The CDR3 coding sequence is TGTGCCAGCAGCTTAGTTGCGGGAGGATACGAGCAGTACTTC. Translated: CASSLVAGGYEQYF.

The table lists this clone with a count of one. The chain links TRBV9 to TRBJ2-5; TRBD2 matches 10 bases. J was trimmed by 5 bases and V by 0 bases; bases with no gene match: 7. The CDR3 covers 16 residues. The germline V gene has CDR1 SGDLS and CDR2 YYNGEE. DNA of the CDR3: TGTGCCAGCAGCGTAGCGCGAGCGGGGGGGGCGGAGACCCAGTACTTC. Amino acid sequence: CASSVARAGGAETQYF.

This chain joins TRBV19 and TRBJ1-5, with 8 bases that match TRBD1. Germline CDR1 LNHDA, CDR2 SQIVND (reference sequence). The CDR3 sequence is 15 residues long. V trimming: 3 bases; J trimming: 6 bases; junction bases outside the gene matches: 7. The CDR3 DNA reads as TGTGCCAGTAGTATCCTGGACAGGGACAGTCAGCCCCAGCATTTT. Translated: CASSILDRDSQPQHF.

The J gene is TRBJ2-5, the V gene TRBV4-3, with 9 bases aligning to TRBD1. With V trimmed by 0 bases and J by 0 bases, 5 bases remained unmatched. The length of the CDR3 is 17 residues. The germline gives CDR1 LGHNA, CDR2 YSLEER. The CDR3 reads CASSQERTGAYQETQYF. The DNA for the CDR3 is TGCGCCAGCAGCCAAGAACGGACAGGGGCGTACCAAGAGACCCAGTACTTC.

The rearrangement joins TRBV2 to TRBJ1-6, with a weak D call TRBD1 (5 bases). Germline values: CDR1 SNHLY, CDR2 FYNNEI. The CDR3 extends over 16 amino acids. With 4 bases removed from V and 6 bases from J, the gap between germline ends came to 16 bases. CDR3 bases: TGTGCCAGCAGTGTGAGACAGCCATATACTAATTCACCCCTCCACTTT. This encodes CASSVRQPYTNSPLHF.

The gene calls are TRBV5-1 and TRBJ2-5; TRBD2 agrees at 7 bases. CDR1 and CDR2 from the germline V gene are SGHRS and YFSETQ. V was pared by 4 bases and J by 10 bases, with 16 bases of the junction left unmatched. CDR3 length: 15 amino acids. The DNA for the CDR3 is TGCGCCAGCAGCCCGACGACTAGCTACAGTTGGGACCAGTACTTC. It yields the protein CASSPTTSYSWDQYF.

The J gene is TRBJ2-3, the V gene TRBV4-1, with D perhaps TRBD1 (5 bases). V gave up 2 bases and J gave up 9 bases, with 12 bases separating them. Per germline, CDR1 MGHRA and CDR2 YSYEKL. This CDR3 is 13 amino acids long. The CDR3 nucleotides are TGCGCCAGCAGCCAATTACAGGATGACACGCAGTATTTT. Its translation: CASSQLQDDTQYF.